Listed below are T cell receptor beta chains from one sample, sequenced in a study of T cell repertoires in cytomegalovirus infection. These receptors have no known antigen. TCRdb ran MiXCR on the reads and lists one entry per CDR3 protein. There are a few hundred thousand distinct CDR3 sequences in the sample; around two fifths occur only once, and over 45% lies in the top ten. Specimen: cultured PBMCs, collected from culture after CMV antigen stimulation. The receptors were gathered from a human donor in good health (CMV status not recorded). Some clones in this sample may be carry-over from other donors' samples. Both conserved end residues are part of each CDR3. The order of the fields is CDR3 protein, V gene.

CASSLVFALRTDTQYF,TRBV7-6
CASSSFRQGGSNQPQHF,TRBV28
CASYPGLAVGIDTQYF,TRBV12-3/TRBV12-4
CASSQPGLVLQGAHPQETQYF,TRBV23-1
CASSPNNLIGLGNEQFF,TRBV7-9
CASSLSRGSNTGELFF,TRBV7-2
CSARALGQGFDYGYTF,TRBV20-1
CATSRGLTGYGYTF,TRBV15
CASSSQGRNNYGYTF,TRBV27
CASSSVSLYDQETQYF,TRBV7-9
CASSQRALYEQYF,TRBV6-5
CASSILPGQGARKNTEAFF,TRBV19
CASRNQGANYGYTF,TRBV27
CASSAREVKTYEQYF,TRBV6-1
CASSQGYGLLAFF,TRBV4-1
CASSLFRDRKETQYF,TRBV5-6
CASSELWRNTEAFF,TRBV6-1
CASRSYNSPLHF,TRBV2
CASSWTARTDTQYF,TRBV7-9
CAISDQFSGNTIYF,TRBV10-3